This T cell receptor beta chain was recorded in a study of pediatric ulcerative colitis. The assay was run at survey level. TCRdb keeps only in-frame clones here, not all; method: immunoSEQ multiplex PCR. The sample carries 16,000 or so clones, 70% to 80% recorded once. Study-wide results and caveats: Some T cells in rectal biopsies may come from blood, especially with overt colitis. Compared with controls, ulcerative colitis showed greater blood-rectum clone sharing. Acute severe colitis showed lower rectal diversity from clonal expansions.

Rectal tissue came from one to two pinch biopsies taken at colonoscopy. Of note for this clone: Its antigen is as yet unknown.

This clonotype originated in a boy aged 10-17 years who was a control in a study of pediatric ulcerative colitis. Sequencing was done on a sample of gut tissue.

The CDR3 DNA reads as TGTGCCAGCAGTTATTTGACGGGAGGGCCGGGCAATGAGCAGTTCTTC. Amino acid sequence: CASSYLTGGPGNEQFF. This sequence joins TRBV6-9 and TRBJ2-1, with TRBD2 matching 8 bases. Germline trimming cut 1 base from V and 6 bases from J; bases unmatched to any gene: 8. The CDR3 is 16 residues long. Germline-derived CDR1 and CDR2 are MNHGY and SVAAGI.